This T cell receptor beta chain was identified during a study of shared clonotypes between healthy human individuals. Across the study: Two female and a few male donors aged 18 to 49 were enrolled.

Study-wide results and limits: Only a few donors were included, so the genetic and exposure-history diversity represented was limited.

V was shortened by 0 bases and J by 4 bases, with 7 bases between the two germline ends. Germline-derived CDR1 and CDR2 are SGDLS and YYNGEE. This CDR3 region has 13 residues. The repertoire was sequenced with immunoSEQ multiplex PCR; TCRdb's copy has only in-frame clones and lacks some. The data show approximately 1,500,000 clones, approximately 97% seen once. The table lists this clone with a count of one. Antigen unknown. The origin of this receptor is a man aged 25 to 40 in good health. This chain uses TRBV9 with TRBJ2-5; D gene ambiguous. Sequenced input: naive CD4+ T cells sorted from blood. Subset reported: CD45RA+ positively selected. CDR3 coding DNA: TGTGCCAGCAGCGTAGGGTTCGGAGAGACCCAGTACTTC. Residues: CASSVGFGETQYF.